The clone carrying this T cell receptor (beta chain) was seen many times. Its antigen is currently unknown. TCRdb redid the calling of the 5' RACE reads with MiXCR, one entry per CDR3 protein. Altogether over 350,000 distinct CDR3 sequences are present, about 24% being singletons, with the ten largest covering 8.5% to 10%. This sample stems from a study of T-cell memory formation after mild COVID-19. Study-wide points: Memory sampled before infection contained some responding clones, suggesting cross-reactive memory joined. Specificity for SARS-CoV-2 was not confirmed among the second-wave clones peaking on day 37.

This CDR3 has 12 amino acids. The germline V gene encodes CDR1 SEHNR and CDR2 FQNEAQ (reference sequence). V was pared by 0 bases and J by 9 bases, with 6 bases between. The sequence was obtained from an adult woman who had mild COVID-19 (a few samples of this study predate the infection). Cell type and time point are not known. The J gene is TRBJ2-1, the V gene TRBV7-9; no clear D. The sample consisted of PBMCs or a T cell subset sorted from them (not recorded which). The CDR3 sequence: CASSLASGEQFF. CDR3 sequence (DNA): TGTGCCAGCAGCTTAGCATCGGGTGAGCAGTTCTTC.